These T cell receptor beta chains were read from a single sample in a study of shared clonotypes between healthy human individuals. Libraries were prepared by immunoSEQ multiplex PCR; TCRdb keeps only in-frame clonotypes and omits some of them. Among more than 2 million clones listed, 90% to 95% were seen once. Sequencing was done on a sample of naive CD4+ T cells sorted from blood. The origin of the receptors is a man between 18 and 29 years old in good health. CDR3s include the opening cysteine and the closing phenylalanine or tryptophan. D genes are given only for firm matches. The listing skips clone size in some rows; elsewhere it reads once, few, many or a size class.

- | TRBJ2-7 | - | TRBV7-8 | CASSLLGAYEQYF | TGTGCCAGCAGCTTACTGGGGGCCTACGAGCAGTACTTC
- | TRBJ2-3 | TRBD1 | TRBV19 | CASGTGYTDTQYF | TGTGCCAGCGGGACAGGATACACAGATACGCAGTATTTT
- | TRBJ2-7 | - | TRBV7-7 | CASSLSRSNYEQYF | TGTGCTAGCAGCCTCTCGCGTAGTAACTACGAGCAGTACTTC
- | TRBJ2-1 | - | TRBV7-2 | CASSLPGGYNEQFF | TGTGCCAGCAGCTTACCCGGGGGATACAATGAGCAGTTCTTC
- | TRBJ2-2 | - | TRBV7-8 | CASSLVTGELFF | TGTGCCAGCAGCTTAGTGACCGGGGAGCTGTTTTTT
- | TRBJ2-1 | - | TRBV30 | CAWVRGGWGYNEQFF | TGTGCCTGGGTCCGTGGCGGGTGGGGGTACAATGAGCAGTTCTTC
- | TRBJ2-7 | - | TRBV5-1 | CASSGNTYEQYF | TGCGCCAGCAGCGGGAACACCTACGAGCAGTACTTC
- | TRBJ2-7 | TRBD2 | TRBV4-3 | CASSQQPGTSFYEQYF | TGCGCCAGCAGCCAGCAGCCCGGGACTAGCTTCTACGAGCAGTACTTC
- | TRBJ2-2 | - | TRBV2 | CASSEGDFGVTGELFF | TGTGCCAGCAGTGAAGGGGACTTCGGTGTGACCGGGGAGCTGTTTTTT
- | TRBJ2-3 | TRBD1 | TRBV6-1 | CAGRDRGEDTQYF | TGTGCCGGCCGGGACAGGGGTGAAGATACGCAGTATTTT
- | TRBJ2-7 | TRBD2 | TRBV5-8 | CASSSGRLAGHPYEQYF | TGTGCCAGCAGCTCAGGGAGACTAGCGGGGCACCCCTACGAGCAGTACTTC
- | TRBJ1-5 | TRBD1 | TRBV5-1 | CASSLQGDGQPQHF | TGCGCCAGCAGCTTACAGGGGGACGGTCAGCCCCAGCATTTT
- | TRBJ2-7 | TRBD1 | TRBV14 | CASSQLTGGREQYF | TGTGCCAGCAGCCAACTAACAGGGGGGCGTGAGCAGTACTTC
once | TRBJ1-1 | - | TRBV25-1 | CASSDSWTEAFF | TGTGCCAGCAGTGATTCTTGGACAGAAGCTTTCTTT
- | TRBJ2-5 | TRBD2 | TRBV5-4 | CASSRTSGASFQETQYF | TGTGCCAGCAGCCGAACTAGCGGGGCCTCCTTCCAAGAGACCCAGTACTTC
- | TRBJ1-6 | TRBD1 | TRBV5-1 | CASSLVDRDYSPLHF | TGCGCCAGCAGCTTGGTGGACAGGGACTACTCACCCCTCCACTTT
- | TRBJ1-6 | TRBD1 | TRBV6-5 | CASTRGQGASPLHF | TGTGCCAGCACTAGGGGACAGGGGGCTTCACCCCTCCACTTT
- | TRBJ1-4 | - | TRBV6-5 | CASRDGMNEKLFF | TGTGCCAGCAGAGACGGAATGAATGAAAAACTGTTTTTT
- | TRBJ2-5 | - | TRBV5-1 | CASRSVGQETQYF | TGCGCCAGCAGGAGTGTAGGCCAAGAGACCCAGTACTTC
- | TRBJ1-2 | - | TRBV18 | CASSPKDQGPGYTF | TGTGCCAGCTCACCCAAAGATCAGGGACCTGGCTACACCTTC
- | TRBJ2-1 | TRBD1 | TRBV7-9 | CASSRPGTGIDEQFF | TGTGCCAGCAGCCGTCCCGGGACAGGGATCGATGAGCAGTTCTTC
- | TRBJ1-1 | - | TRBV7-9 | CASSLDEVTEAFF | TGTGCCAGCAGCTTAGACGAGGTCACTGAAGCTTTCTTT
- | TRBJ1-2 | - | TRBV19 | CASSPTGLSGYTF | TGTGCCAGTAGTCCGACAGGTCTAAGTGGCTACACCTTC
- | TRBJ2-4 | - | TRBV25-1 | CASTSEGDGRNIQYF | TGTGCCAGCACCAGCGAGGGGGACGGGAGAAACATTCAGTACTTC
- | TRBJ1-2 | - | TRBV10-3 | CAISESGLPGKDGYTF | TGTGCCATCAGTGAGAGTGGCTTACCTGGGAAGGATGGCTACACCTTC
once | TRBJ2-6 | TRBD1 | TRBV7-9 | CASSWTGAGANVLTF | TGTGCCAGCAGCTGGACAGGTGCCGGGGCCAACGTCCTGACTTTC
- | TRBJ2-7 | TRBD2 | TRBV4-1 | CASSQQTSGNYEQYF | TGCGCCAGCAGCCAACAGACTAGCGGGAACTACGAGCAGTACTTC
- | TRBJ1-2 | TRBD1 | TRBV5-4 | CASSFDRAGGYTF | TGTGCCAGCAGCTTTGACAGGGCGGGCGGCTACACCTTC
- | TRBJ2-1 | - | TRBV14 | CASSQGGAILWFF | TGTGCCAGCAGCCAGGGCGGGGCCATTTTGTGGTTCTTC